These 22 T cell receptor beta chains came from one sample sequenced in a study of blood T cell repertoires in COVID-19. Generated by immunoSEQ multiplex PCR, the TCRdb table keeps only in-frame clones and is missing some. The sample consists of roughly 71,000 clones, roughly 80% of them appearing once. Source material: peripheral blood. The source is a man aged 50-59 years with active COVID-19.

The chain combines TRBV19 with TRBJ1-3; D ambiguous. CDR1 and CDR2 (germline): LNHDA, SQIVND (reference sequence). Deletions cut 3 bases from V and 0 bases from J, with 9 bases between. CDR3 length: 15 amino acids. The CDR3 DNA reads TGTGCCAGTAGTATTGGAGGTTACTCTGGAAACACCATATATTTT. Protein: CASSIGGYSGNTIYF.

V and J are TRBV2 and TRBJ2-3; 10 bases map to TRBD2. Germline V gene lookup returns CDR1 SNHLY and CDR2 FYNNEI. J gave up 0 bases and V 7 bases, and 10 bases lay outside the gene matches. The CDR3 has 17 residues. CDR3 amino acids: CASKEREGFSSTDTQYF. The CDR3 nucleotides read TGTGCCAGCAAGGAGCGGGAGGGGTTTTCTAGCACAGATACGCAGTATTTT.

The chain recombines TRBV4-1 with TRBJ1-2; D call uncertain. The CDR3 totals 14 residues. Deletions cut 1 base from V and 4 bases from J, with 10 bases between. Per the germline V gene, CDR1 is MGHRA and CDR2 is YSYEKL. The CDR3 loop reads CASSQGSGIYGYTF. Written as DNA, the CDR3 is TGCGCCAGCAGCCAAGGATCGGGGATCTATGGCTACACCTTC.

This clone has more than one count but fewer than ten. V is TRBV7-9 and J is TRBJ2-1; TRBD2 aligns across 9 bases. Per germline, CDR1 SEHNR and CDR2 FQNEAQ (reference sequence). V lost 5 bases and J lost 6; bases outside the gene matches: 5. CDR3 length: 14 residues. The CDR3 loop reads CASSVSGRRNEQFF. The CDR3 DNA follows: TGTGCCAGCAGCGTGAGCGGGAGGCGCAATGAGCAGTTCTTC.

V usage is TRBV7-7 and J usage is TRBJ2-2; D gene unclear. Germline-derived CDR1 and CDR2 are SSHAT and FNYEAQ (reference sequence). The CDR3 contains 14 residues. The germline V and J ends were trimmed by 5 bases and 2 bases, with 9 bases remaining between them. The DNA for the CDR3 is TGTGCCAGCAGCCCCACAGTAAACACCGGGGAGCTGTTTTTT. It codes for CASSPTVNTGELFF.

The V call is TRBV5-1, the J call TRBJ1-5; 10 bases match TRBD1. V lost 3 bases and J lost 5; bases outside the gene matches: 2. The CDR3 has 14 amino acids. Per the germline V gene, CDR1 is SGHRS and CDR2 is YFSETQ. CDR3 in DNA: TGCGCCAGCAGCTACGGGACAGGGGATCAGCCCCAGCATTTT. It specifies CASSYGTGDQPQHF.

Here the CDR3 reads CASSLTVYNEQFF. The CDR3 region has the DNA TGTGCCAGCAGCCTCACAGTGTACAATGAGCAGTTCTTC. The V call is TRBV5-6, the J call TRBJ2-1, with D unresolved. Deletions cut 4 bases from V and 4 bases from J, with 9 bases between. This CDR3 has 13 residues. Germline loops: CDR1 SGHDT, CDR2 YYEEEE.

The chain uses TRBV27 and TRBJ2-1, with D possibly being TRBD2 (6 bases). The germline gives CDR1 MNHEY, CDR2 SMNVEV (reference sequence). CDR3 length equals 17 residues. Trimming pared 6 bases from V and 4 bases from J, leaving 22 bases between. The CDR3 loop is CASSPPASRGGYNEQFF. In nucleotides, the CDR3 is TGTGCCAGCAGCCCTCCCGCCTCTAGGGGAGGTTACAATGAGCAGTTCTTC.

V and J are TRBV30 and TRBJ2-7, with D possibly being TRBD2 (5 bases). V was trimmed by 2 bases and J by 2 bases, leaving 10 bases between them. CDR3 size: 13 residues. The germline gives CDR1 GTSNPN, CDR2 SVGIG (reference sequence). CDR3 protein: CAWSTTGTYEQYF. The CDR3 DNA reads TGTGCCTGGAGTACAACCGGGACCTACGAGCAGTACTTC.

The gene calls are TRBV4-3 and TRBJ2-3; the D gene is possibly TRBD2 (6 bases). The CDR3 runs to 16 residues. V lost 0 bases and J lost 4, with 14 bases in between. Germline CDR1 reads LGHNA; CDR2 reads YSLEER. CDR3 coding DNA: TGCGCCAGCAGCCAAGATGGCAGGGAGGACGCAGATACGCAGTATTTT. Residues: CASSQDGREDADTQYF.

CDR3 region: CASSQLPGDRYTF. CDR3 sequence (DNA): TGTGCCAGCTCACAACTCCCCGGGGATCGGTACACCTTC. The rearrangement uses TRBV18 and TRBJ1-2; D is uncertain. Germline V CDR1 and CDR2: KGHSH, LQKENI. The CDR3 is 13 amino acids. The ends were cut back, 4 bases at V and 11 bases at J, with 17 bases in the middle.

The genes are TRBV5-1 and TRBJ2-5; 7 bases are a match to TRBD2. Germline assignment: CDR1 SGHRS and CDR2 YFSETQ. This CDR3 spans 16 amino acids. The trim removed 4 bases at V and 2 bases at J, leaving 11 bases unmatched. The CDR3 bases are TGCGCCAGCAGCCCCGCCCCGACGGGGGGACAAGAGACCCAGTACTTC. Amino acid sequence: CASSPAPTGGQETQYF.

The chain couples TRBV11-2 to TRBJ2-3, with 7 bases identical to TRBD2. Germline CDR1 and CDR2: SGHAT and FQNNGV. This CDR3 has 14 amino acids. Trimming at V came to 5 bases and at J to 4 bases, leaving 6 bases not matched to a gene. For the CDR3, the DNA is TGTGCCAGCAGCCTCCAGACTAGCTCAGATACGCAGTATTTT. Translation gives CASSLQTSSDTQYF.

The chain has TRBV27 and TRBJ2-1; the match to TRBD2 covers 13 bases. Germline V gives CDR1 MNHEY, CDR2 SMNVEV (reference sequence). The CDR3 is made up of 19 amino acids. Trimming at V came to 4 bases and at J to 5 bases, leaving 14 bases not matched to a gene. This CDR3 reads CASSSRLAGGPTLHNEQFF. CDR3 in DNA: TGTGCCAGCAGTTCCCGACTAGCGGGAGGTCCCACTCTTCACAATGAGCAGTTCTTC.

The chain couples TRBV11-2 to TRBJ2-5; TRBD1 matches 9 bases. Germline lookup yields CDR1 SGHAT and CDR2 FQNNGV. The trim removed 5 bases at V and 1 base at J, leaving 8 bases unmatched. CDR3 size: 16 residues. CDR3 DNA sequence: TGTGCCAGCAGCAGCTTAGGACAGGGGTCCCAAGAGACCCAGTACTTC. It translates to CASSSLGQGSQETQYF.

The chain couples TRBV7-9 to TRBJ2-2, with D hard to call. The CDR3 runs 14 residues. In germline, CDR1 is SEHNR, CDR2 FQNEAQ (reference sequence). V gave up 2 bases and J gave up 3 bases, with 7 bases separating them. This CDR3 is CASSLSGDTGELFF. DNA for the CDR3: TGTGCCAGCAGCTTATCTGGAGACACCGGGGAGCTGTTTTTT.

The V call is TRBV7-9, the J call TRBJ1-4, with 7 positions matching TRBD1. Germline CDR1 SEHNR, CDR2 FQNEAQ (reference sequence). V dropped 5 bases and J dropped 8; count of bases not matched to a gene: 8. The CDR3 length is 14 residues. CDR3 residues: CASSLRGAREKLFF. For the CDR3, the DNA is TGTGCCAGCAGCCTCAGGGGGGCGAGGGAAAAACTGTTTTTT.

The V and J genes are TRBV5-5 and TRBJ1-3; weak D call: TRBD1 (5 bases). The CDR3 has 15 amino acids. The germline V gene has CDR1 SGHKS and CDR2 YYEKEE (reference sequence). The V end lost 4 bases, the J end lost 0 bases, and 11 bases lay between the germline ends. CDR3 residues: CASSRDSLSGNTIYF. The CDR3 DNA reads TGTGCCAGCAGCCGTGACAGCCTCTCTGGAAACACCATATATTTT.

The genes are TRBV5-4 and TRBJ2-5; 8 bases fit TRBD1. CDR3 length: 14 residues. Trimming removed 4 bases from V and 5 bases from J; junction bases left unmatched: 7. Germline lookup yields CDR1 SGHNT and CDR2 YYREEE (reference sequence). The CDR3, as DNA: TGTGCCAGCAGCCAACAGGGGGAAGGGGAGACCCAGTACTTC. Encoded protein: CASSQQGEGETQYF.

A word on this clone: A junction boundary mismatches the germline segment, possibly from a read error. The V and J genes are TRBV2 and TRBJ2-5; 7 nucleotides line up with TRBD1. The germline CDR1 and CDR2 sequences are SNHLY and FYNNEI. CDR3 length: 14 amino acids. CDR3 DNA: TGTGCCAGCAGGGCAACAGGGGCCCAAGGGACCCAGTACTTC. Translating it yields CASRATGAQGTQYF.

The V call is TRBV4-3, the J call TRBJ1-4; D ambiguous. Germline CDR1 and CDR2: LGHNA and YSLEER. CDR3 length: 15 residues. Trimming cost V 7 bases and J 3 bases, with 15 bases left between them. CDR3: CASTPGRTSNEKLFF. For the CDR3, the DNA is TGCGCCAGCACTCCAGGCCGAACCTCTAATGAAAAACTGTTTTTT.

The V gene is TRBV9, the J gene TRBJ2-1; TRBD1 matches at 9 bases. Germline assignment: CDR1 SGDLS and CDR2 YYNGEE. V shed 0 bases, J shed 10 bases, and the junction held 8 bases outside the gene matches. This CDR3 spans 15 amino acids. The CDR3 bases are TGTGCCAGCAGCGTAGGAGGACAGGGGTTCCACGAGCAGTTCTTC. The encoded protein is CASSVGGQGFHEQFF.